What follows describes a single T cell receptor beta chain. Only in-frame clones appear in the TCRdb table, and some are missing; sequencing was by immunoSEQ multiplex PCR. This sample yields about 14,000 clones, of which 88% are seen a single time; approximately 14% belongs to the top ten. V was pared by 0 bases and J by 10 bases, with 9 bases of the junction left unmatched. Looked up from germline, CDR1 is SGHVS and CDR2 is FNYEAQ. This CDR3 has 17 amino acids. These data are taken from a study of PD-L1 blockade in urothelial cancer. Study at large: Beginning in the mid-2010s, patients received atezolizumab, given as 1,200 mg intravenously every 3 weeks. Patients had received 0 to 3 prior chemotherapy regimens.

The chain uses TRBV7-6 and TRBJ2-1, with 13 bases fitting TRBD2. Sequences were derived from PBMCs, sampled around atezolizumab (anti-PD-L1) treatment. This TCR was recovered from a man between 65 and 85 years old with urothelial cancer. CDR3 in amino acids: CASSLASGLAGRGEQFF. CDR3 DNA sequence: TGTGCCAGCAGCTTAGCCTCGGGACTAGCGGGGCGGGGGGAGCAGTTCTTC.